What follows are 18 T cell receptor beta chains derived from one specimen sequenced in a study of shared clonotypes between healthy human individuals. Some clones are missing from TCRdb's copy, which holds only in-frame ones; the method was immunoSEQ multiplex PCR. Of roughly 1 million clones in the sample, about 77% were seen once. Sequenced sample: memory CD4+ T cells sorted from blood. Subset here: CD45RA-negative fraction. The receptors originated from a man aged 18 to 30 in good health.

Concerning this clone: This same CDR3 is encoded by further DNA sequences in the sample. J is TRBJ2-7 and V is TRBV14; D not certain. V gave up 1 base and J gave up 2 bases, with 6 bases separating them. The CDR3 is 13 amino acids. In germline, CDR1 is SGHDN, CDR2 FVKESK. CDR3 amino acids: CASSQGGPYEQYF. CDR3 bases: TGTGCCAGCAGCCAAGGGGGTCCCTACGAGCAGTACTTC.

The CDR3 protein is CASRRRGGEQYF. CDR3 DNA sequence: TGTGCCAGCAGACGAAGGGGTGGCGAGCAGTACTTC. The gene calls are TRBV6-5 and TRBJ2-7; the D gene is possibly TRBD1 (5 bases). The ends were cut back, 6 bases at V and 6 bases at J, with 12 bases in the middle. CDR3 length equals 12 residues. The germline CDR1 and CDR2 sequences are MNHEY and SVGAGI.

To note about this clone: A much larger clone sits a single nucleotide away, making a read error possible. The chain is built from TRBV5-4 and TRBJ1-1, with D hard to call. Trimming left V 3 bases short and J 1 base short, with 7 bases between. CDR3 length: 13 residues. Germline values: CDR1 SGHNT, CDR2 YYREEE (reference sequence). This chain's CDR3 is CASSSPQNTEAFF. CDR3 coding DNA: TGTGCCAGCAGCTCCCCCCAGAACACTGAAGCTTTCTTT.

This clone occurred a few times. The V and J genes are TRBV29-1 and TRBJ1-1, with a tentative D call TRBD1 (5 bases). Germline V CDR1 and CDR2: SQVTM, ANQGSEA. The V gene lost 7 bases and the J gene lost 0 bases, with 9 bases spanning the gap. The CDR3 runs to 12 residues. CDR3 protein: CSAGHLNTEAFF. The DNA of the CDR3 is TGCAGCGCCGGACACCTGAACACTGAAGCTTTCTTT.

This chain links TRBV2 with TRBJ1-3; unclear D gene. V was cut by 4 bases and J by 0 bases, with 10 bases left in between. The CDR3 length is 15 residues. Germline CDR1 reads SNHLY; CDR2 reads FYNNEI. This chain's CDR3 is CASSGTENSGNTIYF. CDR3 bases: TGTGCCAGCAGTGGAACAGAGAACTCTGGAAACACCATATATTTT.

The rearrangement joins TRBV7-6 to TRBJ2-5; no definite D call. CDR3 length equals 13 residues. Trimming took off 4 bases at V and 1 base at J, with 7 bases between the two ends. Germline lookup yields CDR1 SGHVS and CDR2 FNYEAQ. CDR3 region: CASSSLSQETQYF. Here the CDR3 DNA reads TGTGCCAGCAGCTCCCTGTCCCAAGAGACCCAGTACTTC.

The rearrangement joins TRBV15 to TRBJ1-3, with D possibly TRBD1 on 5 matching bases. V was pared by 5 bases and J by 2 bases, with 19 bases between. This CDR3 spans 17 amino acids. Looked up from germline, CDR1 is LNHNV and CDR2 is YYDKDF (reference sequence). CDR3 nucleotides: TGTGCCACCAGCCGAGGGGACGGGGGTCTCGCTGGAAACACCATATATTTT. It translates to CATSRGDGGLAGNTIYF.

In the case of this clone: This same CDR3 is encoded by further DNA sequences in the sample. CDR3 region: CASSPILNTEAFF. In DNA, the CDR3 is TGTGCCAGCTCACCTATATTGAACACTGAAGCTTTCTTT. V usage is TRBV18 and J usage is TRBJ1-1; D call uncertain. This CDR3 spans 13 amino acids. Trimming stripped 3 bases from V and 0 bases from J, with 5 bases between. Germline-derived CDR1 and CDR2 are KGHSH and LQKENI.

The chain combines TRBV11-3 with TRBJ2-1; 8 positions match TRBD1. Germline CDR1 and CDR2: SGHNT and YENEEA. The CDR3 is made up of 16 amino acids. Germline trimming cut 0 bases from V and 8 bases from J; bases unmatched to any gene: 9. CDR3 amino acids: CASSLDTGQGGYEQFF. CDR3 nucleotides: TGTGCCAGCAGCTTAGATACAGGACAGGGAGGATATGAGCAGTTCTTC.

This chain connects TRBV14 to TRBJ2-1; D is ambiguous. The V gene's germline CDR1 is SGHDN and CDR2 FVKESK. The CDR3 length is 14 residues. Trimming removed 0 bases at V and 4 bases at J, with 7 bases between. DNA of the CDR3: TGTGCCAGCAGCCAAGAGATTAAGTACAATGAGCAGTTCTTC. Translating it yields CASSQEIKYNEQFF.

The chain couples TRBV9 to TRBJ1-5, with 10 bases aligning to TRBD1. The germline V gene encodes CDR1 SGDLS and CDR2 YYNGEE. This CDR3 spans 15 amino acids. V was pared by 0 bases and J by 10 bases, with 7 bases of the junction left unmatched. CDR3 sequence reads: CASSVDSGQGLPQHF. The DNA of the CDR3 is TGTGCCAGCAGCGTAGACTCGGGACAGGGGCTCCCCCAGCATTTT.

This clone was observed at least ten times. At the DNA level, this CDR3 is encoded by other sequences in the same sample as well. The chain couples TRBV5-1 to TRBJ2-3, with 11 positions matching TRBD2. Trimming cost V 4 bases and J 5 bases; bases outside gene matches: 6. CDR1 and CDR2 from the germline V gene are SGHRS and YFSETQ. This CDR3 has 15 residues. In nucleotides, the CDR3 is TGCGCCAGCAGCACACTAGCGGGAGAGTTAGATACGCAGTATTTT. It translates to CASSTLAGELDTQYF. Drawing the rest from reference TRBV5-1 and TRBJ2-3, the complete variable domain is KAGVTQTPRYLIKTRGQQVTLSCSPISGHRSVSWYQQTPGQGLQFLFEYFSETQRNKGNFPGRFSGRQFSNSRSEMNVSTLELGDSALYLCASSTLAGELDTQYFGPGTRLTVL.

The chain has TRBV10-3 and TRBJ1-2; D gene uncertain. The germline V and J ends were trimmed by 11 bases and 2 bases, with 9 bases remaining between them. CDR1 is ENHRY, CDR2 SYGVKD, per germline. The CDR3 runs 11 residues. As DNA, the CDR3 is TGTGCCGCCCACGGGAACTATGGCTACACCTTC. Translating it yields CAAHGNYGYTF.

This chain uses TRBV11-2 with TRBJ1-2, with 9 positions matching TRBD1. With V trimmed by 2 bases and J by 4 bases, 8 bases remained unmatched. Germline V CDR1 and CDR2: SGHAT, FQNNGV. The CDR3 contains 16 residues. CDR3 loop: CASSLSSDRGFYGYTF. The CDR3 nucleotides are TGTGCCAGCAGCTTAAGTTCGGACAGGGGTTTCTATGGCTACACCTTC.

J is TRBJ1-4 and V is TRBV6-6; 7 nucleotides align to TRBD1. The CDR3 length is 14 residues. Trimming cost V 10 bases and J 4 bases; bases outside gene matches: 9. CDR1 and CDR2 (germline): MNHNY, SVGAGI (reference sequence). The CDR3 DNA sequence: TGTGCCACCAAGGCGCAGGGGGTTAATGAAAAACTGTTTTTT. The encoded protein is CATKAQGVNEKLFF.

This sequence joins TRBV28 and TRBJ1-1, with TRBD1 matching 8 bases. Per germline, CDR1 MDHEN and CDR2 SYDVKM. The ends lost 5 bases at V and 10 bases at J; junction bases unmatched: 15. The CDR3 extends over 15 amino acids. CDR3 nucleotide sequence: TGTGCCAGCAGTCCAAACCGGGGACAGGAAGCCGTAGCTTTCTTT. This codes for CASSPNRGQEAVAFF.

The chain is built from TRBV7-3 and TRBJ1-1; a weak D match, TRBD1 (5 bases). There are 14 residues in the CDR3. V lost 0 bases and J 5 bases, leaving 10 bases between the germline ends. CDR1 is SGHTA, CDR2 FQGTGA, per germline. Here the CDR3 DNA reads TGTGCCAGCAGCTTAACGTCGGGGGGGACTGAAGCTTTCTTT. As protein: CASSLTSGGTEAFF. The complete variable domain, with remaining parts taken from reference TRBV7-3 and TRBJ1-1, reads GAGVSQTPSNKVTEKGKYVELRCDPISGHTALYWYRQSLGQGPEFLIYFQGTGAADDSGLPNDRFFAVRPEGSVSTLKIQRTERGDSAVYLCASSLTSGGTEAFFGQGTRLTVV.

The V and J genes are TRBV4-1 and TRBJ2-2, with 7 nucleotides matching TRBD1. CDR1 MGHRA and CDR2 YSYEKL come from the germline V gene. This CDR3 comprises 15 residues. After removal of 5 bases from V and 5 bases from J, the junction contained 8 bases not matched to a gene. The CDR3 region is CASSREGGGTGELFF. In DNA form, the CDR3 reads TGCGCCAGCAGCAGGGAAGGGGGCGGTACCGGGGAGCTGTTTTTT.